These 28 T cell receptor beta chains were all obtained from the same sample, sequenced in a study of Ad26.COV2.S vaccination and SARS-CoV-2 variants. Assay: immunoSEQ multiplex PCR; the TCRdb copy retains only in-frame clones and omits some. Here the sample spans approximately 410,000 clones, 88% being singletons. Treatment denoted: around 19 received Ad26.COV2.S at low or high dose, single or two shots; 5 received placebo; per-sample allocation not given. Collection of samples fell on day 63 after the first vaccine or placebo injection. The source material was peripheral blood, sampled in a trial of Ad26.COV2.S vaccine versus placebo. The receptors shown here come from a person aged 18-60 years who received the Ad26.COV2.S COVID-19 vaccine or a placebo.

The CDR3: CASSLQGRIDEQFF. The CDR3 DNA follows: TGCGCCAGCAGCTTGCAGGGGAGGATAGATGAGCAGTTCTTC. The chain couples TRBV5-1 to TRBJ2-1; D may correspond to TRBD1 or TRBD2 (6 bases each). Germline V CDR1 and CDR2: SGHRS, YFSETQ. Deletions cut 1 base from V and 8 bases from J, with 13 bases between. The CDR3 runs 14 residues.

J is TRBJ2-2 and V is TRBV15; 12 bases are shared with TRBD2. This CDR3 contains 16 residues. Germline V CDR1 and CDR2: LNHNV, YYDKDF (reference sequence). The V gene end was trimmed by 2 bases and the J gene end by 6 bases; junction bases not matched to a gene: 4. The CDR3 protein is CATSRPTSGGPGELFF. The CDR3 region has the DNA TGTGCCACCAGCAGACCGACTAGCGGGGGCCCCGGGGAGCTGTTTTTT.

The J gene is TRBJ2-7, the V gene TRBV10-2; 8 positions match TRBD1. Germline CDR1 reads WSHSY; CDR2 reads SAAADI. The CDR3 contains 15 residues. V was pared by 0 bases and J by 2 bases, with 3 bases of the junction left unmatched. CDR3 in amino acids: CASSESGTGPYEQYF. CDR3 DNA sequence: TGCGCCAGCAGTGAGTCGGGGACAGGACCCTACGAGCAGTACTTC.

This rearrangement joins TRBV4-2 to TRBJ2-7; D may be TRBD2 (7 bases). Germline V lookup: CDR1 LGHNA, CDR2 YNFKEQ. V lost 0 bases, J lost 0 bases, and 12 bases lay in between. The CDR3 sequence is 16 residues long. The CDR3 reads CASSQEWGGFSYEQYF. CDR3 nucleotide sequence: TGTGCCAGCAGCCAAGAATGGGGGGGCTTCTCCTACGAGCAGTACTTC.

The chain joins TRBV3-1 (or the pseudogene TRBV3-2) to TRBJ1-4; 10 bases line up with TRBD1. The length of the CDR3 is 16 residues. V trimming: 2 bases; J trimming: 8 bases; junction bases outside the gene matches: 8. Germline loops: CDR1 LGHDT, CDR2 YNNKEL (reference sequence). CDR3 DNA sequence: TGTGCCAGCAGCCAATCCCCCTGGGACAGGGGCGAAAAACTGTTTTTT. Encoded protein: CASSQSPWDRGEKLFF.

This clone came up once. The chain joins TRBV27 to TRBJ2-7; D is possibly TRBD1 (6 bases). Trimming cost V 5 bases and J 0 bases, with 11 bases left between them. Germline V gives CDR1 MNHEY, CDR2 SMNVEV (reference sequence). The CDR3 is made up of 14 amino acids. CDR3 amino acids: CASSILTGSYEQYF. The CDR3 nucleotides read TGTGCCAGCAGTATCCTGACAGGCTCCTACGAGCAGTACTTC.

This chain connects TRBV2 to TRBJ2-5; no firm D call. Germline lookup yields CDR1 SNHLY and CDR2 FYNNEI. Trimming took 0 bases from V and 1 from J, leaving 6 bases between them. The CDR3 extends over 14 amino acids. CDR3 DNA: TGTGCCAGCAGTGAAGCCCGCAGCCAAGAGACCCAGTACTTC. Encoded protein: CASSEARSQETQYF.

This rearrangement joins TRBV28 to TRBJ2-6; D is undetermined. Germline V lookup: CDR1 MDHEN, CDR2 SYDVKM. The CDR3 is 13 residues long. V was cut by 3 bases and J by 4 bases, with 4 bases left in between. The CDR3: CASSFRGANVLTF. The DNA for the CDR3 is TGTGCCAGCAGTTTCAGGGGGGCCAACGTCCTGACTTTC.

The chain has TRBV7-2 and TRBJ2-2; TRBD2 matches at 13 bases. The J segment lost 4 bases and the V segment lost 4 bases, leaving 9 bases of the junction unmatched. Germline V gives CDR1 SGHTA, CDR2 FQGNSA. This CDR3 contains 18 residues. The CDR3 reads CASSSLAGGREGTGELFF. DNA of the CDR3: TGTGCCAGCAGCTCACTAGCGGGGGGGCGCGAGGGCACCGGGGAGCTGTTTTTT.

J is TRBJ1-6 and V is TRBV27; D is uncertain. This CDR3 has 13 amino acids. Trimming took 4 bases from V and 14 from J, leaving 15 bases between them. The germline CDR1 and CDR2 sequences are MNHEY and SMNVEV (reference sequence). The CDR3 bases are TGTGCCAGCAGTTCGGACGGGCCGGGGACCCTCCACTTT. This sequence encodes CASSSDGPGTLHF.

This chain links TRBV30 with TRBJ1-2, with D perhaps TRBD1 (5 bases). Germline V gene lookup returns CDR1 GTSNPN and CDR2 SVGIG (reference sequence). This CDR3 is built from 14 residues. V dropped 2 bases and J dropped 1 base, with 11 bases sitting between them. The CDR3 DNA reads as TGTGCCTGGAGTTCGGGACGAGTTAACTATGGCTACACCTTC. Protein sequence: CAWSSGRVNYGYTF.

The J gene is TRBJ1-5, the V gene TRBV28; 7 nucleotides align to TRBD1. CDR3 length: 17 amino acids. Germline values: CDR1 MDHEN, CDR2 SYDVKM. V lost 3 bases and J lost 0; bases outside the gene matches: 8. The CDR3 sequence is CASSLWDSSYSNQPQHF. Here the CDR3 DNA reads TGTGCCAGCAGTTTGTGGGACAGCAGCTATAGCAATCAGCCCCAGCATTTT.

As to this clone: Mismatch with germline at one junction end may stem from a read error. This CDR3 is CASSLAEGPHTDTQYF. CDR3 DNA sequence: TGTGCCAGCAGCCTAGCGGAGGGGCCCCACACAGATACGCAGTATTTT. J is TRBJ2-3 and V is TRBV7-9; 7 positions match TRBD2. The V gene's germline CDR1 is SEHNR and CDR2 FQNEAQ (reference sequence). The CDR3 covers 16 residues.

The rearrangement uses TRBV2 and TRBJ1-3; D perhaps matches TRBD1 (5 bases). This CDR3 region has 15 residues. From germline, CDR1 is SNHLY and CDR2 FYNNEI. Trimming cost V 6 bases and J 5 bases, with 17 bases left between them. CDR3 in DNA: TGTGCCAGCAGGGAGGGGACGGCTCAAAGAAACACCATATATTTT. Translation: CASREGTAQRNTIYF.

In its sample, this clone was seen a few times. J is TRBJ2-2 and V is TRBV7-3, with 9 nucleotides matching TRBD1. V shed 5 bases and J 5 bases; nucleotides not matched to a gene: 6. The CDR3 has 15 amino acids. Germline V gene sequence: CDR1 SGHTA, CDR2 FQGTGA. CDR3 loop: CASSPDRGGTGELFF. In nucleotides, the CDR3 is TGTGCCAGCAGCCCGGACAGGGGTGGGACCGGGGAGCTGTTTTTT. Drawing the rest from reference TRBV7-3 and TRBJ2-2, the complete variable domain is GAGVSQTPSNKVTEKGKYVELRCDPISGHTALYWYRQSLGQGPEFLIYFQGTGAADDSGLPNDRFFAVRPEGSVSTLKIQRTERGDSAVYLCASSPDRGGTGELFFGEGSRLTVL.

The V and J genes are TRBV7-9 and TRBJ2-2; D gene uncertain. Germline CDR1 SEHNR, CDR2 FQNEAQ (reference sequence). V was trimmed by 5 bases and J by 9 bases, leaving 13 bases between them. CDR3 length: 13 residues. The CDR3 protein is CASSGPGIRELFF. In DNA, the CDR3 is TGTGCCAGCAGCGGGCCGGGTATCAGGGAGCTGTTTTTT.

The table lists this clone with a count of one. The J gene is TRBJ2-5, the V gene TRBV6-1; D is undetermined. The length of the CDR3 is 15 residues. CDR1 MNHNS and CDR2 SASEGT come from the germline V gene. Trimming shortened V by 3 bases and J by 2 bases, and 13 bases separated the two germline ends. CDR3 in DNA: TGTGCCAGCAGTGAGTTAGGTAGGAATCAAGAGACCCAGTACTTC. Protein product: CASSELGRNQETQYF.

Comments on this clone: Distinct nucleotide sequences in the sample also encode this CDR3. The rearrangement joins TRBV12-3 or TRBV12-4 to TRBJ2-1; no clear D. The CDR3 contains 12 residues. Trimming shortened V by 5 bases and J by 3 bases, and 5 bases separated the two germline ends. The CDR3 loop reads CASSRSYNEQFF. The DNA of the CDR3 is TGTGCCAGCAGTCGTAGCTACAATGAGCAGTTCTTC.

This chain joins TRBV15 and TRBJ2-7; maybe TRBD1 (7 bases). This CDR3 has 14 amino acids. V was trimmed by 1 base and J by 6 bases, leaving 13 bases between them. Germline CDR1 is LNHNV and CDR2 is YYDKDF (reference sequence). In nucleotides, the CDR3 is TGTGCCACCAGCAGAGGCAGGGGGGCTCTCGAGCAGTACTTC. It codes for CATSRGRGALEQYF.

The chain recombines TRBV4-3 with TRBJ1-5; D is undetermined. Trimming left V 1 base short and J 0 bases short, with 7 bases between. The germline V gene has CDR1 LGHNA and CDR2 YSLEER. The CDR3 has 15 residues. The CDR3 is CASSQVTGSNQPQHF. CDR3 sequence (DNA): TGCGCCAGCAGCCAAGTGACGGGTAGCAATCAGCCCCAGCATTTT.

The chain couples TRBV28 to TRBJ1-1; D is unresolved. This CDR3 is 13 amino acids long. V was pared by 4 bases and J by 6 bases, with 12 bases between. Germline lookup yields CDR1 MDHEN and CDR2 SYDVKM. The CDR3 DNA follows: TGTGCCAGCAGTTCCGACGGGTGGGCTGAAGCTTTCTTT. Encoded protein: CASSSDGWAEAFF.

As DNA, the CDR3 is TGTGCCAGCAGTGGCCAGGGAAGCACAGATACGCAGTATTTT. It specifies CASSGQGSTDTQYF. The chain recombines TRBV6-2 or TRBV6-3 with TRBJ2-3; a possible D gene is TRBD1 (5 bases). Trimming left V 5 bases short and J 0 bases short, with 9 bases between. The CDR3 covers 14 residues. CDR1 and CDR2 (germline): MNHEY, SVGEGT.

V usage is TRBV19 and J usage is TRBJ1-2; 8 bases line up with TRBD1. The CDR3 runs 14 residues. The junction had 4 bases not matched to a gene; V was cut back by 5 bases and J by 2 bases. The germline CDR1 and CDR2 sequences are LNHDA and SQIVND (reference sequence). Written as DNA, the CDR3 is TGTGCCAGTAGTTGGGCAGGGGGCAACTATGGCTACACCTTC. Protein product: CASSWAGGNYGYTF. Complete variable domain (other parts from reference TRBV19 and TRBJ1-2): DGGITQSPKYLFRKEGQNVTLSCEQNLNHDAMYWYRQDPGQGLRLIYYSQIVNDFQKGDIAEGYSVSREKKESFPLTVTSAQKNPTAFYLCASSWAGGNYGYTFGSGTRLTVV.

Written as DNA, the CDR3 is TGCGCCAGCAAGGGGACAGGGGGTCTCTCAGAGACCCAGTACTTC. Its translation: CASKGTGGLSETQYF. The genes are TRBV5-1 and TRBJ2-5, with 11 nucleotides matching TRBD1. This CDR3 has 15 residues. V was pared by 6 bases and J by 4 bases, with 8 bases of the junction left unmatched. The germline gives CDR1 SGHRS, CDR2 YFSETQ.

The chain combines TRBV12-3 or TRBV12-4 with TRBJ2-3; no reliable D call. The V end lost 7 bases, the J end lost 0 bases, and 8 bases lay between the germline ends. This CDR3 region has 13 residues. The CDR3: CASTITSTDTQYF. CDR3 nucleotide sequence: TGTGCCAGCACCATTACCAGCACAGATACGCAGTATTTT.

The V gene is TRBV21-1, the J gene TRBJ1-2; TRBD1 reflects the table's D call only, with no check against the DNA. TRBV21-1 is tagged as a pseudogene. The CDR3 runs 16 residues. CDR3 nucleotide sequence: TGTGCCCCATATGGACAGGACCCACACTCTAACTATGGCTACACCTTC. It codes for CAPYGQDPHSNYGYTF.

V and J are TRBV2 and TRBJ2-7; 10 nucleotides line up with TRBD1. Trimming took 8 bases from V and 3 from J; bases not matched to a gene: 4. The CDR3 contains 13 residues. CDR1 is SNHLY, CDR2 FYNNEI, per germline. Here the CDR3 DNA reads TGTGCCAGCGGGGGGACAGGGGTCTACGAGCAGTACTTC. Protein: CASGGTGVYEQYF.

The chain joins TRBV6-5 to TRBJ1-4; weak D call: TRBD1 (6 bases). Germline V lookup: CDR1 MNHEY, CDR2 SVGAGI. The CDR3 covers 15 residues. The V end lost 0 bases, the J end lost 8 bases, and 13 bases lay between the germline ends. Written as DNA, the CDR3 is TGTGCCAGCAGTTACTCTACGGGGGCGGAAGAAAAACTGTTTTTT. Its protein product is CASSYSTGAEEKLFF.